These 19 T cell receptor beta chains came from one sample sequenced in a study of OX40 agonist ivuxolimab in advanced cancers. TCRdb keeps only in-frame clones here, not all; method: immunoSEQ multiplex PCR. The sample has approximately 82,000 clones; nearly 95% are singletons. This sample comprised CD4+ or CD8+ T cells sorted from blood, obtained in a trial of the OX40 agonist ivuxolimab. These TCRs come from an adult with an advanced solid tumor such as melanoma, head and neck, liver or kidney cancer.

The gene calls are TRBV5-6 and TRBJ1-2; 7 nucleotides match TRBD1. Germline trimming cut 2 bases from V and 1 base from J; bases unmatched to any gene: 8. Germline CDR1 is SGHDT and CDR2 is YYEEEE. The CDR3 is 16 residues long. Written as DNA, the CDR3 is TGTGCCAGCAGCTTTAGAGACAGGGTAATTAACTATGGCTACACCTTC. The encoded protein is CASSFRDRVINYGYTF. Based on the CDR3 plus reference TRBV5-6 and TRBJ1-2, the full variable domain is DAGVTQSPTHLIKTRGQQVTLRCSPKSGHDTVSWYQQALGQGPQFIFQYYEEEERQRGNFPDRFSGHQFPNYSSELNVNALLLGDSALYLCASSFRDRVINYGYTFGSGTRLTVV.

The rearrangement links TRBV5-1 to TRBJ2-7, with 8 bases identical to TRBD1. This CDR3 is 14 amino acids long. V shed 3 bases and J 2 bases; nucleotides not matched to a gene: 4. Germline CDR1 and CDR2: SGHRS and YFSETQ. DNA of the CDR3: TGCGCCAGCAGCTCCTGGACAGGGACCTACGAGCAGTACTTC. It translates to CASSSWTGTYEQYF.

V gene TRBV21-1 combines with J gene TRBJ2-3; TRBD1 is taken as the D call from the table, unchecked against the DNA. TRBV21-1 has pseudogene status. The CDR3 length is 12 residues. The CDR3, as DNA: TGTGCCAGTTACAGGGAGTCAGATACGCAGTATTTT. Translation gives CASYRESDTQYF.

V gene TRBV6-1 combines with J gene TRBJ2-7; unclear D gene. Germline CDR1 reads MNHNS; CDR2 reads SASEGT. The CDR3 consists of 11 residues. V was pared by 5 bases and J by 7 bases, with 9 bases between. The CDR3 DNA is TGTGCCAGCAGTTACGGGCGGGAGCAGTACTTC. This gives the protein CASSYGREQYF.

The CDR3 bases are TGTGCCAGCAGCTCCCTAGGGGCAGGTGGCTACACCTTC. Translated, it gives CASSSLGAGGYTF. The J gene is TRBJ1-2, the V gene TRBV7-3, with a weak D call TRBD1 (5 bases). V was trimmed by 4 bases and J by 7 bases, leaving 13 bases between them. This CDR3 comprises 13 residues. Germline V CDR1 and CDR2: SGHTA, FQGTGA.

This chain joins TRBV4-3 and TRBJ2-7; D possibly uses TRBD1 or TRBD2 (5 bases each). Germline V gene lookup returns CDR1 LGHNA and CDR2 YSLEER. The CDR3 sequence is 16 residues long. V was shortened by 0 bases and J by 6 bases, with 18 bases between the two germline ends. The CDR3 loop is CASSQDSGADSLEQYF. CDR3 in DNA: TGCGCCAGCAGCCAAGATTCCGGGGCAGATTCCCTCGAGCAGTACTTC.

The chain couples TRBV16 to TRBJ1-5; 10 nucleotides agree with TRBD1. Losses at the gene ends were 4 bases for V and 2 bases for J; bases not matched to a gene: 2. The CDR3 sequence is 15 residues long. Looked up from germline, CDR1 is KGHSY and CDR2 is FQNENV. CDR3 nucleotide sequence: TGTGCCAGCAGCCGAGGGACAGGGGGCAATCAGCCCCAGCATTTT. Translation gives CASSRGTGGNQPQHF.

The chain couples TRBV5-6 to TRBJ2-3; D is uncertain. Germline V CDR1 and CDR2: SGHDT, YYEEEE. CDR3 length: 14 amino acids. V lost 0 bases and J 3 bases, leaving 8 bases between the germline ends. DNA of the CDR3: TGTGCCAGCAGCTTGGCGGAGAGGACAGATACGCAGTATTTT. Encoded protein: CASSLAERTDTQYF.

V is TRBV4-3 and J is TRBJ1-6; 7 bases agree with TRBD1. With V trimmed by 1 base and J by 9 bases, 6 bases remained unmatched. The CDR3 totals 15 residues. The germline gives CDR1 LGHNA, CDR2 YSLEER. For the CDR3, the DNA is TGCGCCAGCAGCCAAGGTAGGGGGCCGAGTTCACCCCTCCACTTT. This sequence encodes CASSQGRGPSSPLHF.

The gene calls are TRBV11-2 and TRBJ2-2; 9 nucleotides align to TRBD1. The V gene end was trimmed by 3 bases and the J gene end by 5 bases; junction bases not matched to a gene: 7. The germline V gene has CDR1 SGHAT and CDR2 FQNNGV. The CDR3 loop spans 16 amino acids. The CDR3 spells CASSLNRGPRTGELFF. The CDR3 DNA reads as TGTGCCAGCAGCTTGAACAGGGGGCCTAGAACCGGGGAGCTGTTTTTT. Based on the CDR3 plus reference TRBV11-2 and TRBJ2-2, the full variable domain is EAGVAQSPRYKIIEKRQSVAFWCNPISGHATLYWYQQILGQGPKLLIQFQNNGVVDDSQLPKDRFSAERLKGVDSTLKIQPAKLEDSAVYLCASSLNRGPRTGELFFGEGSRLTVL.

This chain uses TRBV4-1 with TRBJ2-7, with 10 bases matching TRBD1. Unmatched junction bases numbered 11, after V lost 3 bases and J lost 6 bases. In germline, CDR1 is MGHRA, CDR2 YSYEKL. This CDR3 has 16 residues. The CDR3 protein is CASSHRTGGMSGEQYF. CDR3 sequence (DNA): TGCGCCAGCAGCCATAGGACAGGGGGGATGTCCGGCGAGCAGTACTTC.

This clone came up once. The chain carries TRBV29-1 and TRBJ1-2; D unclear. Between the trimmed V and J ends, which lost 4 bases and 4 bases, there was a span of 10 bases. The germline CDR1 and CDR2 sequences are SQVTM and ANQGSEA. The CDR3 has 12 amino acids. The chain's CDR3 is CSVVGSAYGYTF. The DNA of the CDR3 is TGCAGCGTTGTCGGCAGCGCCTATGGCTACACCTTC.

The V call is TRBV7-3, the J call TRBJ2-7, with D maybe TRBD1 (5 bases). Germline V gives CDR1 SGHTA, CDR2 FQGTGA. The CDR3 is made up of 15 amino acids. The ends were cut back, 5 bases at V and 2 bases at J, with 16 bases in the middle. The chain's CDR3 is CASSQAPGQAYEQYF. The DNA of the CDR3 is TGTGCCAGCAGCCAAGCGCCAGGGCAGGCCTACGAGCAGTACTTC.

This chain uses TRBV27 with TRBJ1-1; no definite D call. The length of the CDR3 is 14 residues. Germline loops: CDR1 MNHEY, CDR2 SMNVEV (reference sequence). Trimming pared 3 bases from V and 0 bases from J, leaving 8 bases between. This CDR3 reads CASSFQNLNTEAFF. The CDR3 DNA reads TGTGCCAGCAGTTTTCAGAACTTGAACACTGAAGCTTTCTTT.

The V and J genes are TRBV19 and TRBJ2-3, with D possibly called TRBD1 or TRBD2 (5 bases each). V lost 4 bases to trimming and J lost 4 bases, with 9 bases between them. Per germline, CDR1 LNHDA and CDR2 SQIVND (reference sequence). This CDR3 spans 13 amino acids. The chain's CDR3 is CASSTGTPDTQYF. CDR3 DNA: TGTGCCAGTAGTACTGGGACGCCAGATACGCAGTATTTT.

The chain uses TRBV7-6 and TRBJ2-7; 11 bases map to TRBD2. The CDR3 consists of 17 residues. V dropped 1 base and J dropped 2; count of bases not matched to a gene: 7. Germline V gives CDR1 SGHVS, CDR2 FNYEAQ. The CDR3 DNA reads as TGTGCCAGCAGCTTAGAGAGTAGCGGGAGGGCCGCCTACGAGCAGTACTTC. This sequence encodes CASSLESSGRAAYEQYF.

The chain is built from TRBV4-1 and TRBJ2-6, with D tentatively TRBD1 or TRBD2 (5 bases each). CDR1 is MGHRA, CDR2 YSYEKL, per germline. The germline V and J ends were trimmed by 4 bases and 13 bases, with 20 bases remaining between them. This CDR3 has 15 residues. The chain's CDR3 is CASSPIWDGARVLTF. Here the CDR3 DNA reads TGCGCCAGCAGCCCAATCTGGGACGGGGCCCGGGTCCTGACTTTC.

V usage is TRBV9 and J usage is TRBJ2-7; 11 bases match TRBD2. Germline trimming cut 3 bases from V and 3 bases from J; bases unmatched to any gene: 5. CDR3 length: 15 amino acids. Per germline, CDR1 SGDLS and CDR2 YYNGEE. As DNA, the CDR3 is TGTGCCAGCAGCGGAGGGACTAGCGGCCTCTACGAGCAGTACTTC. This sequence encodes CASSGGTSGLYEQYF.

The chain joins TRBV14 to TRBJ2-5, with D possibly being TRBD1 (7 bases). V was cut by 1 base and J by 2 bases, with 14 bases left in between. Germline loops: CDR1 SGHDN, CDR2 FVKESK. The length of the CDR3 is 16 residues. CDR3 nucleotide sequence: TGTGCCAGCAGCCAAGTTGGAGGGGGCTGGCAAGAGACCCAGTACTTC. This codes for CASSQVGGGWQETQYF.